The clone carrying this T cell receptor beta chain has a handful of counts. The germline V gene encodes CDR1 MDHEN and CDR2 SYDVKM. Trimming took 5 bases from V and 4 from J, leaving 3 bases between them. CDR3 length equals 11 residues. The data belong to a study of blood T cell repertoires in COVID-19. In the study overall: COVID-19 samples collected from the United States, Italy and Spain covered acute and convalescent phases. Sources were T cells, B-cell-depleted T cells, or PBMCs; the material itself was cDNA or gDNA.

Source study methods: Reference gene primer amplification gave nucleated cell count estimates. Sequenced by immunoSEQ multiplex PCR; TCRdb stores in-frame clones only, minus some. V and J calls and clone size follow that table, whereas D and trimming were derived from the DNA. The table records some 100,000 clones, about 74% of them present only once. The chain links TRBV28 to TRBJ1-5, with D unclear. The sequence was obtained from a man aged 65 to 79 with acute or convalescent COVID-19. Sample: peripheral blood. The CDR3 DNA follows: TGTGCCAGCAGTGTAAATCAGCCCCAGCATTTT. Protein sequence: CASSVNQPQHF.